These 8 T cell receptor beta chains share one sample of origin, sequenced in a study of Ad26.COV2.S vaccination and SARS-CoV-2 variants. Method: immunoSEQ multiplex PCR; TCRdb's copy keeps in-frame clones and lacks some. The data show over 400,000 clones, 75% to 90% seen once. As to treatment: some 20 received Ad26.COV2.S at low or high dose, single or two shots; about five received placebo; per-sample allocation not given. At day 63 after the first vaccine or placebo injection, samples were drawn. The sample was peripheral blood, taken in a trial of Ad26.COV2.S vaccine versus placebo. All receptors come from a person aged 18-65 years who received the Ad26.COV2.S COVID-19 vaccine or a placebo.

V and J are TRBV30 and TRBJ2-5; TRBD2 might be the D (6 bases). The CDR3 is made up of 13 amino acids. Germline V gives CDR1 GTSNPN, CDR2 SVGIG (reference sequence). The V end lost 3 bases, the J end lost 4 bases, and 12 bases lay between the germline ends. The CDR3: CAWSRRGAETQYF. The CDR3 DNA is TGTGCCTGGAGCCGGCGGGGCGCAGAGACCCAGTACTTC.

The rearrangement joins TRBV3-1 (or the pseudogene TRBV3-2) to TRBJ2-7; 12 nucleotides match TRBD2. V shed 1 base and J 7 bases; nucleotides not matched to a gene: 8. From germline, CDR1 is LGHDT and CDR2 YNNKEL (reference sequence). This CDR3 region has 16 residues. CDR3 loop: CASSQAVLAGGREQYV. The CDR3 DNA reads as TGTGCCAGCAGCCAAGCGGTCCTAGCGGGAGGGCGGGAGCAGTACGTC.

The rearrangement links TRBV27 to TRBJ2-5, with a tentative D call TRBD1 (6 bases). The CDR3 covers 13 residues. V shed 3 bases and J shed 3 bases, with 8 bases lying between them. Germline V CDR1 and CDR2: MNHEY, SMNVEV (reference sequence). The CDR3: CASSFSGEETQYF. CDR3 nucleotide sequence: TGTGCCAGCAGTTTTTCAGGGGAAGAGACCCAGTACTTC.

J is TRBJ1-1 and V is TRBV28; 8 bases agree with TRBD1. This CDR3 comprises 17 residues. Per the germline V gene, CDR1 is MDHEN and CDR2 is SYDVKM. V was pared by 7 bases and J by 1 base, with 14 bases of the junction left unmatched. This CDR3 is CASNKPRTGMGNTEAFF. In DNA form, the CDR3 reads TGTGCCAGCAATAAGCCTAGGACAGGGATGGGGAACACTGAAGCTTTCTTT.

V gene TRBV4-1 combines with J gene TRBJ1-3; possible D gene TRBD1, 6 bases. This CDR3 comprises 16 residues. Germline lookup yields CDR1 MGHRA and CDR2 YSYEKL. Between the trimmed V and J ends, which lost 1 base and 2 bases, there was a span of 12 bases. CDR3 region: CASSQGRGAAGNTIYF. In DNA form, the CDR3 reads TGCGCCAGCAGCCAAGGCCGGGGGGCAGCTGGAAACACCATATATTTT.

This clone appeared once. The chain has TRBV5-4 and TRBJ1-2; no firm D call. The germline CDR1 and CDR2 sequences are SGHNT and YYREEE (reference sequence). The CDR3 totals 13 residues. V lost 0 bases and J 4 bases, leaving 7 bases between the germline ends. In DNA form, the CDR3 reads TGTGCCAGCAGCTTGGAGGGCCCCTATGGCTACACCTTC. As protein: CASSLEGPYGYTF.

This clone was counted a single time. The rearrangement joins TRBV25-1 to TRBJ1-1; D gene unclear. The germline V gene has CDR1 MGHDK and CDR2 SYGVNS. The CDR3 is made up of 13 amino acids. V lost 3 bases, J lost 6 bases, and 11 bases lay in between. CDR3 loop: CASSDPSEAEAFF. The CDR3 DNA reads as TGTGCCAGCAGTGACCCCTCGGAGGCTGAAGCTTTCTTT.

The rearrangement links TRBV10-1 to TRBJ1-1, with D hard to call. The CDR3 is made up of 12 amino acids. V lost 5 bases to trimming and J lost 8 bases, with 12 bases between them. CDR1 and CDR2 from the germline V gene are WNHNN and SYGVQD (reference sequence). The CDR3 DNA is TGCGCCAGCAGTCAACCGGGCCCCGAAGCTTTCTTT. This translates into CASSQPGPEAFF.